A single sample gave rise to the 15 T cell receptor beta chains below, sequenced in a study of blood T cell repertoires in COVID-19 (dated by TCRdb to 2018 to 2020). Library preparation used the immunoSEQ multiplex PCR assay. In TCRdb, the immuneACCESS table is reduced to in-frame sequences with V and J assigned. These tables do not hold every clone; where another copy was compared, an unresolved V gene accounts for under half, and the others remain unexplained. Here the sample has over 150,000 clones; around 94% occur a single time. The ten top clones hold 0.6% to 0.9% of the sample. The sequenced sample consisted of peripheral blood. The receptors were gathered from a man aged 30 to 45 with COVID-19, enrolled during active disease.

The chain links TRBV23-1 to TRBJ1-1; the match to TRBD1 covers 7 bases. TRBV23-1 is an open reading frame whose function is uncertain. The CDR3 runs 16 residues. V shed 0 bases and J 4 bases; nucleotides not matched to a gene: 8. The CDR3 nucleotides are TGCGCCAGCAGTCAATCGTATAAGGACAGGACCACTGAAGCTTTCTTT. This translates into CASSQSYKDRTTEAFF.

The chain joins TRBV5-1 to TRBJ1-2; TRBD1 matches 9 bases. The CDR3 is made up of 15 amino acids. Per the germline V gene, CDR1 is SGHRS and CDR2 is YFSETQ. The J segment lost 4 bases and the V segment lost 2 bases, leaving 6 bases of the junction unmatched. The CDR3 region is CASSLRGQGAYGYTF. The CDR3 nucleotides read TGCGCCAGCAGCTTAAGGGGACAGGGTGCCTATGGCTACACCTTC.

This clone was observed a single time. V gene TRBV11-2 combines with J gene TRBJ2-7; 7 nucleotides line up with TRBD1. The CDR3 length is 13 residues. Germline assignment: CDR1 SGHAT and CDR2 FQNNGV. The ends lost 5 bases at V and 4 bases at J; junction bases unmatched: 5. The CDR3 loop reads CASSPGQLYEQYF. The DNA of the CDR3 is TGTGCCAGCAGCCCGGGACAGCTTTACGAGCAGTACTTC.

This chain links TRBV6-5 with TRBJ2-1; 12 bases match TRBD2. The CDR3 has 16 amino acids. The V gene end was trimmed by 4 bases and the J gene end by 3 bases; junction bases not matched to a gene: 4. CDR1 MNHEY and CDR2 SVGAGI come from the germline V gene. The CDR3 region is CASSSETSGGYNEQFF. The CDR3, as DNA: TGTGCCAGCAGTTCCGAGACTAGCGGGGGCTACAATGAGCAGTTCTTC.

The genes are TRBV6-5 and TRBJ1-6; the D is unclear. The CDR3 has 14 amino acids. V was shortened by 1 base and J by 9 bases, with 10 bases between the two germline ends. Germline loops: CDR1 MNHEY, CDR2 SVGAGI. CDR3 sequence reads: CASSYYGQTSPLHF. CDR3 sequence (DNA): TGTGCCAGCAGTTACTATGGCCAAACTTCACCCCTCCACTTT.

The chain links TRBV6-1 to TRBJ2-1; D perhaps matches TRBD1 (6 bases). Per the germline V gene, CDR1 is MNHNS and CDR2 is SASEGT. The CDR3 length is 12 residues. Trimming stripped 3 bases from V and 8 bases from J, with 8 bases between. CDR3 DNA: TGTGCCAGCAGTGACCAGGGGTATGAGCAGTTCTTC. This translates into CASSDQGYEQFF.

The CDR3 loop reads CSVNGQGETQYF. CDR3 in DNA: TGCAGCGTAAACGGACAGGGAGAGACGCAGTATTTT. This chain uses TRBV29-1 with TRBJ2-3; 8 bases are a match to TRBD1. V shed 6 bases, J shed 9 bases, and the junction held 8 bases outside the gene matches. CDR3 length: 12 residues. Germline loops: CDR1 SQVTM, CDR2 ANQGSEA.

The V and J genes are TRBV5-4 and TRBJ1-2, with 9 bases aligning to TRBD1. CDR3 length: 15 amino acids. J lost 5 bases, V lost 3 bases, and 8 bases had no gene match. Germline CDR1 SGHNT, CDR2 YYREEE (reference sequence). In DNA, the CDR3 is TGTGCCAGCAGCTCGAACAGGGGGCTGGAATATGGCTACACCTTC. As protein: CASSSNRGLEYGYTF.

Notes on this clone: At the DNA level, this CDR3 is encoded by other sequences in the same sample as well. This chain uses TRBV6-5 with TRBJ1-6, with D possibly TRBD1 on 6 matching bases. The germline CDR1 and CDR2 sequences are MNHEY and SVGAGI. Trimming cost V 6 bases and J 5 bases, with 11 bases left between them. The CDR3 spans 14 residues. CDR3 sequence reads: CASSPGQNNSPLHF. Written as DNA, the CDR3 is TGTGCCAGCAGCCCCGGACAGAATAATTCACCCCTCCACTTT.

The table lists this clone with a count of one. Here the CDR3 DNA reads TGCAGCGTTGGGGCGCAGGGTGTTACTGGCTACACCTTC. It yields the protein CSVGAQGVTGYTF. The chain is built from TRBV29-1 and TRBJ1-2; perhaps TRBD1 as D (5 bases). The CDR3 runs to 13 residues. Trimming removed 4 bases from V and 7 bases from J, with 16 bases in between. Germline V lookup: CDR1 SQVTM, CDR2 ANQGSEA.

The chain recombines TRBV7-9 with TRBJ1-4, with a weak D call TRBD1 (5 bases). CDR3 size: 16 residues. The germline V gene encodes CDR1 SEHNR and CDR2 FQNEAQ (reference sequence). The V end was cut by 3 bases, the J end by 8 bases, with 19 bases between. The CDR3 spells CASSLVGEGRQEKLFF. The CDR3 region has the DNA TGTGCCAGCAGCTTGGTGGGGGAGGGGCGTCAAGAAAAACTGTTTTTT. Combining the CDR3 with reference TRBV7-9 and TRBJ1-4 gives the whole variable domain DTGVSQNPRHKITKRGQNVTFRCDPISEHNRLYWYRQTLGQGPEFLTYFQNEAQLEKSRLLSDRFSAERPKGSFSTLEIQRTEQGDSAMYLCASSLVGEGRQEKLFFGSGTQLSVL.

The CDR3, as DNA: TGTGCCAGCAGCCCCAGGGGGCGCTCCCCAGACACCATATATTTT. Its protein product is CASSPRGRSPDTIYF. This sequence joins TRBV9 and TRBJ1-3, with TRBD1 matching over 8 bases. From germline, CDR1 is SGDLS and CDR2 YYNGEE. The CDR3 runs 15 residues. V lost 4 bases to trimming and J lost 8 bases; unmatched junction nucleotides: 11.

The chain employs TRBV5-1 and TRBJ1-2; tentatively, D is TRBD1 (6 bases). CDR3 length: 15 amino acids. Germline CDR1 reads SGHRS; CDR2 reads YFSETQ. With 4 bases removed from V and 5 bases from J, the gap between germline ends came to 18 bases. In DNA, the CDR3 is TGCGCCAGCAGCCCGAGGACAGACGGGGCTTATGGCTACACCTTC. Amino acids: CASSPRTDGAYGYTF. The variable domain in full, with the rest retrieved from reference TRBV5-1 and TRBJ1-2, is KAGVTQTPRYLIKTRGQQVTLSCSPISGHRSVSWYQQTPGQGLQFLFEYFSETQRNKGNFPGRFSGRQFSNSRSEMNVSTLELGDSALYLCASSPRTDGAYGYTFGSGTRLTVV.

The chain combines TRBV18 with TRBJ2-3, with no clear D. Germline V gene data show CDR1 as KGHSH and CDR2 as LQKENI. The CDR3 consists of 16 residues. The V end was cut by 0 bases, the J end by 5 bases, with 15 bases between. The CDR3 protein is CASSPPSRVLGDTQYF. The CDR3 DNA is TGTGCCAGCTCACCACCGTCTCGCGTCCTCGGAGATACGCAGTATTTT.

The CDR3 loop reads CASRRQVDEKLFF. The CDR3 DNA reads TGTGCCAGCAGACGACAGGTAGATGAAAAACTGTTTTTT. This sequence joins TRBV5-6 and TRBJ1-4, with a weak D call TRBD1 (6 bases). In germline, CDR1 is SGHDT, CDR2 YYEEEE. V lost 5 bases and J 6 bases, leaving 11 bases between the germline ends. This CDR3 contains 13 residues.